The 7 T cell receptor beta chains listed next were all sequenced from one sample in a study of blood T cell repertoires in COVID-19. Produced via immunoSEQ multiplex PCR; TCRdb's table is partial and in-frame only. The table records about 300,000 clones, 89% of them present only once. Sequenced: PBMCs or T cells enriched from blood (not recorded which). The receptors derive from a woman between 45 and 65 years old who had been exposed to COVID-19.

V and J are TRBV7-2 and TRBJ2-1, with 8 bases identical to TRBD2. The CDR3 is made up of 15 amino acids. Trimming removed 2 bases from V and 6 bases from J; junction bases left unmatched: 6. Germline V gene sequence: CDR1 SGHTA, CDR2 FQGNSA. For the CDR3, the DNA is TGTGCCAGCAGCTTACGGGGGGGCGTCCCCAATGAGCAGTTCTTC. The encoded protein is CASSLRGGVPNEQFF. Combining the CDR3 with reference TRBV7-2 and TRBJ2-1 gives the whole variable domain GAGVSQSPSNKVTEKGKDVELRCDPISGHTALYWYRQSLGQGLEFLIYFQGNSAPDKSGLPSDRFSAERTGGSVSTLTIQRTQQEDSAVYLCASSLRGGVPNEQFFGPGTRLTVL.

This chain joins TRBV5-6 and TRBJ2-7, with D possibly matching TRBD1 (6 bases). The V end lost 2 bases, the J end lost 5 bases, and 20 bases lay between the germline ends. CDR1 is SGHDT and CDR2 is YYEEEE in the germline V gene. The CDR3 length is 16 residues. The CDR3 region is CASSFLRQGLYHEQYF. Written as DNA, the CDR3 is TGTGCCAGCAGCTTCCTCCGCCAGGGGCTATATCACGAGCAGTACTTC.

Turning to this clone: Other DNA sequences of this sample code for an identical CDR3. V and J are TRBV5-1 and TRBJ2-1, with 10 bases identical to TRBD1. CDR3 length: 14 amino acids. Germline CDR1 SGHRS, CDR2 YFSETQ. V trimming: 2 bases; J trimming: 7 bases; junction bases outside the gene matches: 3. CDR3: CASSLGQGGNEQFF. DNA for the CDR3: TGCGCCAGCAGCTTAGGACAGGGGGGGAATGAGCAGTTCTTC.

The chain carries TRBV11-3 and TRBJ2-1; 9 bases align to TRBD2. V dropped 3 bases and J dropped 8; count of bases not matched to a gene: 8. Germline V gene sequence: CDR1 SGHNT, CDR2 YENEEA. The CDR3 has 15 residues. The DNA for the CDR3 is TGTGCCAGCAGCTTCGGCGGGGGGGCGGAGGATGAGCAGTTCTTC. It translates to CASSFGGGAEDEQFF.

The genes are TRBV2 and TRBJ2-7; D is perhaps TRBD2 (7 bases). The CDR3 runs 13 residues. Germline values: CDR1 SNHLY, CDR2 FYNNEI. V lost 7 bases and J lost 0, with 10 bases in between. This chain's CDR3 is CASMRGPSYEQYF. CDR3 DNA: TGTGCCAGCATGCGGGGGCCCTCCTACGAGCAGTACTTC.

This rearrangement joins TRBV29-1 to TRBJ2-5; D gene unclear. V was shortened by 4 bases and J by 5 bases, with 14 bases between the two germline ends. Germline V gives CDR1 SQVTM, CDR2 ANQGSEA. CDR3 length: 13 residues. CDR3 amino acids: CSVARSPGETQYF. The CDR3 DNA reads TGCAGCGTTGCGAGGTCGCCGGGTGAGACCCAGTACTTC.

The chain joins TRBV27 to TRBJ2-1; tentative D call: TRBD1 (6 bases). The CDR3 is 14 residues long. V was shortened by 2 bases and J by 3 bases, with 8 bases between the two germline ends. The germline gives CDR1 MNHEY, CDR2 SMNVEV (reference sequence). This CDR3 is CASSLGQLYNEQFF. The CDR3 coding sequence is TGTGCCAGCAGTTTAGGACAGCTCTACAATGAGCAGTTCTTC.